One sample yielded the 29 T cell receptor beta chains listed below, sequenced in a study of CD8 T cells in Susac syndrome. Reverse transcription of roughly 0.45 to 1 ug RNA was performed with random hexamers. TCRdb analysed the immunoSEQ multiplex PCR reads with MiXCR anew, one entry per CDR3 protein. The table lists 150,000 to 200,000 distinct CDR3 sequences, over 85% of them singletons. Input material: CD4+ T cells from PBMCs. Receptors were obtained from a human donor in good health.

The chain uses TRBV3-1 and TRBJ1-5; maybe TRBD1 (5 bases). The CDR3 extends over 14 amino acids. Trimming left V 1 base short and J 4 bases short, with 8 bases between. The V gene's germline CDR1 is LGHDT and CDR2 YNNKEL (reference sequence). CDR3 amino acids: CASSQASGNQPQHF. The CDR3 region has the DNA TGTGCCAGCAGCCAAGCCTCAGGGAATCAGCCCCAGCATTTT.

The CDR3 coding sequence is TGCAGTGCTTTGCCAGGGGATAGCAATCAGCCCCAGCATTTT. Translation gives CSALPGDSNQPQHF. This chain links TRBV20-1 with TRBJ1-5; D might be TRBD1 (6 bases). The germline V gene has CDR1 DFQATT and CDR2 SNEGSKA (reference sequence). The CDR3 sequence is 14 residues long. The V end lost 5 bases, the J end lost 0 bases, and 11 bases lay between the germline ends.

This rearrangement joins TRBV3-1 to TRBJ2-7; D is unresolved. This CDR3 has 16 residues. Germline V gene lookup returns CDR1 LGHDT and CDR2 YNNKEL (reference sequence). The germline V and J ends were trimmed by 1 base and 2 bases, with 15 bases remaining between them. In nucleotides, the CDR3 is TGTGCCAGCAGCCAAGGGACCATATCCACCGCCTACGAGCAGTACTTC. It is translated as CASSQGTISTAYEQYF.

In DNA form, the CDR3 reads TGTGCCAGCACCGGGACTAGCGGGGGGCCCGGGGAGCTGTTTTTT. It codes for CASTGTSGGPGELFF. The chain uses TRBV2 and TRBJ2-2; TRBD2 matches 15 bases. Germline CDR1 and CDR2: SNHLY and FYNNEI. CDR3 length: 15 residues. V shed 7 bases, J shed 6 bases, and the junction held 3 bases outside the gene matches.

The DNA of the CDR3 is TGCGCCAGCAGCCCTAGACAGGCTTATGGCTACACCTTC. This gives the protein CASSPRQAYGYTF. The rearrangement links TRBV5-1 to TRBJ1-2, with D maybe TRBD1 (6 bases). CDR3 size: 13 residues. V lost 4 bases to trimming and J lost 5 bases, with 12 bases between them. Per germline, CDR1 SGHRS and CDR2 YFSETQ.

J is TRBJ1-2 and V is TRBV5-1, with 9 bases identical to TRBD1. The CDR3 consists of 14 residues. Germline lookup yields CDR1 SGHRS and CDR2 YFSETQ. V was pared by 5 bases and J by 10 bases, with 12 bases of the junction left unmatched. The CDR3 DNA reads TGCGCCAGCAGTAATCGGGACAGGGCCCCTGACTACACCTTC. Translated, it gives CASSNRDRAPDYTF.

The chain employs TRBV18 and TRBJ2-7; maybe TRBD2 (6 bases). The germline CDR1 and CDR2 sequences are KGHSH and LQKENI. This CDR3 has 12 amino acids. Trimming shortened V by 6 bases and J by 5 bases, and 11 bases separated the two germline ends. CDR3 bases: TGTGCCAGCTCCCCCCGGAGGGACGAGCAGTACTTC. It specifies CASSPRRDEQYF.

V and J are TRBV7-2 and TRBJ1-1; D is undetermined. This CDR3 has 14 residues. Between the trimmed V and J ends, which lost 3 bases and 4 bases, there was a span of 12 bases. Per the germline V gene, CDR1 is SGHTA and CDR2 is FQGNSA. CDR3 bases: TGTGCCAGCAGCTTCCTTTTGGAAGGCACTGAAGCTTTCTTT. This sequence encodes CASSFLLEGTEAFF.

This chain uses TRBV2 with TRBJ1-1; TRBD1 is a possible D gene (5 bases). The CDR3 is 14 amino acids. Trimming pared 4 bases from V and 6 bases from J, leaving 15 bases between. Germline V gene lookup returns CDR1 SNHLY and CDR2 FYNNEI. The CDR3 DNA reads as TGTGCCAGCAGTGGGAGTGCGGGGCGGGCTGAAGCTTTCTTT. It encodes CASSGSAGRAEAFF.

V and J are TRBV3-1 and TRBJ1-5; TRBD1 matches 9 bases. This CDR3 contains 14 residues. Per the germline V gene, CDR1 is LGHDT and CDR2 is YNNKEL (reference sequence). The junction had 10 bases not matched to a gene; V was cut back by 9 bases and J by 7 bases. The CDR3 DNA reads TGTGCCAGTGCCATTGGGACAGGGCTACAGCCCCAGCATTTT. Protein product: CASAIGTGLQPQHF.

J is TRBJ1-1 and V is TRBV5-4; D is ambiguous. The germline V gene encodes CDR1 SGHNT and CDR2 YYREEE (reference sequence). CDR3 length: 14 amino acids. V lost 3 bases to trimming and J lost 4 bases, with 13 bases between them. Here the CDR3 DNA reads TGTGCCAGCAGCTCCGGGGTTTTGAGCACTGAAGCTTTCTTT. Amino acids: CASSSGVLSTEAFF.

V gene TRBV5-6 combines with J gene TRBJ2-1; no clear D. The CDR3 covers 13 residues. Trimming took 4 bases from V and 9 from J, leaving 14 bases between them. CDR1 is SGHDT, CDR2 YYEEEE, per germline. The CDR3 region has the DNA TGTGCCAGCAGCCCCGGCCCTCCGGGTGAGCAGTTCTTC. It encodes CASSPGPPGEQFF.

The V call is TRBV5-1, the J call TRBJ2-5; 7 bases align to TRBD1. V was pared by 4 bases and J by 5 bases, with 8 bases of the junction left unmatched. Per germline, CDR1 SGHRS and CDR2 YFSETQ. The CDR3 is made up of 14 amino acids. The CDR3 here is CASSVGTVLETQYF. CDR3 nucleotide sequence: TGCGCCAGCAGCGTAGGGACAGTTCTGGAGACCCAGTACTTC.

The chain combines TRBV18 with TRBJ2-2; D might be TRBD1 (6 bases). The germline V and J ends were trimmed by 5 bases and 3 bases, with 13 bases remaining between them. Germline loops: CDR1 KGHSH, CDR2 LQKENI. The CDR3 contains 15 residues. CDR3 coding DNA: TGTGCCAGCTCATCGTTACAGGGTGACACCGGGGAGCTGTTTTTT. Protein sequence: CASSSLQGDTGELFF.

V usage is TRBV12-3 or TRBV12-4 and J usage is TRBJ1-2, with D unresolved. This CDR3 has 14 amino acids. The germline V and J ends were trimmed by 3 bases and 7 bases, with 15 bases remaining between them. Here the CDR3 reads CASSFSRGGGGYTF. CDR3 bases: TGTGCCAGCAGTTTCTCCAGAGGAGGTGGTGGCTACACCTTC.

This rearrangement joins TRBV6-6 to TRBJ1-2; TRBD1 aligns across 8 bases. V lost 2 bases to trimming and J lost 4 bases; unmatched junction nucleotides: 3. Per germline, CDR1 MNHNY and CDR2 SVGAGI (reference sequence). The CDR3 is made up of 14 amino acids. The CDR3 loop is CASSYQGQVYGYTF. CDR3 nucleotides: TGTGCCAGCAGTTACCAGGGACAGGTCTATGGCTACACCTTC.

This chain links TRBV30 with TRBJ2-3; D might be TRBD2 (5 bases). The CDR3 is 14 residues long. V was shortened by 3 bases and J by 6 bases, with 16 bases between the two germline ends. Per germline, CDR1 GTSNPN and CDR2 SVGIG (reference sequence). CDR3 loop: CAWRNWRARDTQYF. Written as DNA, the CDR3 is TGTGCCTGGAGAAACTGGCGGGCCAGGGATACGCAGTATTTT.

The rearrangement links TRBV3-1 to TRBJ2-7; 10 positions agree with TRBD1. The CDR3 is 14 amino acids. The germline V gene encodes CDR1 LGHDT and CDR2 YNNKEL (reference sequence). The V segment lost 4 bases and the J segment 4 bases; nucleotides outside the gene matches: 4. The CDR3 loop reads CASSRRQGAYEQYF. CDR3 DNA: TGTGCCAGCAGCCGTCGACAGGGGGCGTACGAGCAGTACTTC.

This clonotype showed up just a few times. The gene calls are TRBV7-2 and TRBJ2-5; D is possibly TRBD2 (6 bases). CDR1 and CDR2 (germline): SGHTA, FQGNSA. V dropped 8 bases and J dropped 2 bases, with 6 bases sitting between them. The CDR3 is made up of 11 amino acids. The CDR3 protein is CASREQETQYF. The CDR3 DNA follows: TGTGCCAGCCGGGAGCAAGAGACCCAGTACTTC.

The rearrangement links TRBV27 to TRBJ1-2; 10 nucleotides agree with TRBD1. CDR3 length equals 17 residues. With 0 bases clipped from V and 7 bases from J, the junction kept 11 bases outside the gene matches. In germline, CDR1 is MNHEY, CDR2 SMNVEV (reference sequence). CDR3 region: CASSLSLLTGGLSGYTF. The DNA of the CDR3 is TGTGCCAGCAGTTTATCTCTCTTGACAGGGGGCCTATCTGGCTACACCTTC.

For the CDR3, the DNA is TGCAGTGCTAGTAGGGAGAACACCGGGGAGCTGTTTTTT. Encoded protein: CSASRENTGELFF. The V call is TRBV20-1, the J call TRBJ2-2; D is uncertain. V lost 3 bases, J lost 1 base, and 6 bases lay in between. The CDR3 has 13 amino acids. Per the germline V gene, CDR1 is DFQATT and CDR2 is SNEGSKA (reference sequence).

In its sample, this clonotype was seen once. The CDR3 sequence: CASSQETGGANVLTF. CDR3 bases: TGTGCCAGCAGCCAAGAGACTGGGGGGGCCAACGTCCTGACTTTC. The chain employs TRBV3-1 and TRBJ2-6; D ambiguous. V was cut by 0 bases and J by 4 bases, with 7 bases left in between. The CDR3 spans 15 residues. Germline loops: CDR1 LGHDT, CDR2 YNNKEL (reference sequence).

DNA of the CDR3: TGTGCCAGCAGCCAAGTCCGGGGCGGAAACACCGGGGAGCTGTTTTTT. Its protein product is CASSQVRGGNTGELFF. This chain connects TRBV3-1 to TRBJ2-2; D possibly uses TRBD1 or TRBD2 (5 bases each). Between the trimmed V and J ends, which lost 1 base and 2 bases, there was a span of 11 bases. This CDR3 is built from 16 residues. CDR1 is LGHDT, CDR2 YNNKEL, per germline (reference sequence).

CDR3 nucleotides: TGCAGCGTTGGCTCAGGGGGCTCAGCCAAAAACATTCAGTACTTC. Encoded protein: CSVGSGGSAKNIQYF. The chain is built from TRBV29-1 and TRBJ2-4; 8 bases are shared with TRBD1. The germline V gene has CDR1 SQVTM and CDR2 ANQGSEA. CDR3 length: 15 amino acids. With V trimmed by 4 bases and J by 0 bases, 5 bases remained unmatched.

This clonotype was observed a handful of times. The chain couples TRBV7-2 to TRBJ2-3, with 9 bases lining up with TRBD2. CDR3 size: 18 residues. CDR1 SGHTA and CDR2 FQGNSA come from the germline V gene. The V segment lost 5 bases and the J segment 1 base; nucleotides outside the gene matches: 13. CDR3: CASSLSGGTSIRTDTQYF. The CDR3 DNA sequence: TGTGCCAGCAGCCTTAGCGGGGGTACCTCGATACGCACAGATACGCAGTATTTT.

This chain links TRBV9 with TRBJ1-1; D might be TRBD1 (6 bases). Germline CDR1 and CDR2: SGDLS and YYNGEE. Deletions cut 7 bases from V and 5 bases from J, with 15 bases between. This CDR3 contains 13 residues. The CDR3 bases are TGTGCCAGCGGTAGGCAGGGGAGGACTGAAGCTTTCTTT. This codes for CASGRQGRTEAFF.

This clonotype has just one count. The rearrangement links TRBV3-1 to TRBJ2-3, with TRBD2 matching 9 bases. The CDR3 length is 16 residues. V lost 0 bases and J lost 4; bases outside the gene matches: 5. Germline V gene sequence: CDR1 LGHDT, CDR2 YNNKEL (reference sequence). This CDR3 reads CASSQDWTSVADTQYF. CDR3 bases: TGTGCCAGCAGCCAAGACTGGACTAGCGTCGCAGATACGCAGTATTTT.

The J gene is TRBJ1-1, the V gene TRBV3-1, with no clear D. V shed 1 base and J shed 4 bases, with 7 bases lying between them. Germline V lookup: CDR1 LGHDT, CDR2 YNNKEL (reference sequence). The CDR3 has 13 amino acids. The CDR3 reads CASSQGPTTEAFF. CDR3 DNA: TGTGCCAGCAGCCAAGGTCCAACCACTGAAGCTTTCTTT.

This chain connects TRBV20-1 to TRBJ1-1, with D perhaps TRBD1 (5 bases). CDR3 length: 12 residues. Germline assignment: CDR1 DFQATT and CDR2 SNEGSKA (reference sequence). Trimming took off 4 bases at V and 6 bases at J, with 12 bases between the two ends. CDR3 in amino acids: CSATRDSPEAFF. The CDR3 DNA is TGCAGTGCTACCAGGGATTCCCCTGAAGCTTTCTTT.